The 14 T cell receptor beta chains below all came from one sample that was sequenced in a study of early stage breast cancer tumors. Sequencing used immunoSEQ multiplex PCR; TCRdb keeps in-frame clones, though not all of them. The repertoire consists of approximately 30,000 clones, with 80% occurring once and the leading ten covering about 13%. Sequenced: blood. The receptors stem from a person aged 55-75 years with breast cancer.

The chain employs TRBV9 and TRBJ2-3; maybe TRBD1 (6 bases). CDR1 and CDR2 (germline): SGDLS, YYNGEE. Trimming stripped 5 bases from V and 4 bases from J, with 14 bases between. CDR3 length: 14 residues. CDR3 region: CASRFLGGADTQYF. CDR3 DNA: TGTGCCAGCAGGTTCCTAGGGGGTGCAGATACGCAGTATTTT.

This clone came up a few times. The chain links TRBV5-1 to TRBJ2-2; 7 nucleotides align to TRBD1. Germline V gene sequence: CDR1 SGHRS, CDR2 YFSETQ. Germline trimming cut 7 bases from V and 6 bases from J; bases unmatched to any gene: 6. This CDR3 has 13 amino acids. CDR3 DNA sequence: TGCGCCAGCCCGACAGGGTTGGCCGGGGAGCTGTTTTTT. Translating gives CASPTGLAGELFF.

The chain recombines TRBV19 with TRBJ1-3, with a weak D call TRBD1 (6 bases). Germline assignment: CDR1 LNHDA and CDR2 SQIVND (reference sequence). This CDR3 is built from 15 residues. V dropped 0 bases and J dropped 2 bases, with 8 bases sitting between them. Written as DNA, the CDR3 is TGTGCCAGTAGTATAGAAGCAGGGGCTGGAAACACCATATATTTT. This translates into CASSIEAGAGNTIYF. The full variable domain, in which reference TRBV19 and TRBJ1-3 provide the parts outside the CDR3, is DGGITQSPKYLFRKEGQNVTLSCEQNLNHDAMYWYRQDPGQGLRLIYYSQIVNDFQKGDIAEGYSVSREKKESFPLTVTSAQKNPTAFYLCASSIEAGAGNTIYFGEGSWLTVV.

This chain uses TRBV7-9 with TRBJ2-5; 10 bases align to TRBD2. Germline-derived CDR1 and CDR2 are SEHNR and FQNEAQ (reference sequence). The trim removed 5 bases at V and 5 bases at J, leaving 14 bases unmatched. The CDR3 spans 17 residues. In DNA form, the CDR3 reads TGTGCCAGCAGCCCCAGTGGGCTAGCGGGAGATGGGGAGACCCAGTACTTC. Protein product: CASSPSGLAGDGETQYF.

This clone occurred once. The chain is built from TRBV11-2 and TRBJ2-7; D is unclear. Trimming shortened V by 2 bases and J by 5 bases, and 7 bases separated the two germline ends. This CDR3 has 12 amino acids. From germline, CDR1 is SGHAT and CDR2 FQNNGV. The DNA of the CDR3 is TGTGCCAGCAGCTTATCAGTAAACGAGCAGTACTTC. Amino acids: CASSLSVNEQYF.

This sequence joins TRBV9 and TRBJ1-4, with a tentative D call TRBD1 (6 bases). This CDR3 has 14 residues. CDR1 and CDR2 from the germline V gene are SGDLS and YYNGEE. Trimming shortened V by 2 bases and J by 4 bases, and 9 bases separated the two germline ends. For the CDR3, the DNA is TGTGCCAGCAGCGTGGGAGGGGGTAATGAAAAACTGTTTTTT. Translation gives CASSVGGGNEKLFF.

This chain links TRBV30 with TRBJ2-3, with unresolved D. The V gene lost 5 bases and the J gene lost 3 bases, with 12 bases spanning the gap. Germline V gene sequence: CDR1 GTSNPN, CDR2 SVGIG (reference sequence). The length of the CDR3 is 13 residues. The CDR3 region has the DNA TGTGCCTGGGAGAGAGGAGCAACAGATACGCAGTATTTT. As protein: CAWERGATDTQYF.

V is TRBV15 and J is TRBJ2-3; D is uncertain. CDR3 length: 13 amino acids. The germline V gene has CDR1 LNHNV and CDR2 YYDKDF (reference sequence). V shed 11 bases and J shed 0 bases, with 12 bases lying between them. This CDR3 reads CAAWSASTDTQYF. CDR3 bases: TGTGCCGCCTGGTCAGCGAGCACAGATACGCAGTATTTT.

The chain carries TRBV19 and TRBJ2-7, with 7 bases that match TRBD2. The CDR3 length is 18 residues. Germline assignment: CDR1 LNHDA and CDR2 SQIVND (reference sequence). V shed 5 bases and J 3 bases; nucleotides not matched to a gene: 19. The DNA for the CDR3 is TGTGCCAGTAGTGCCTACCAAAGTGCCGGGACTACCCACTACGAGCAGTACTTC. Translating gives CASSAYQSAGTTHYEQYF.

The CDR3 sequence: CASSREAGGVDTGELFF. CDR3 bases: TGTGCCAGCTCAAGAGAAGCGGGAGGTGTCGACACCGGGGAGCTGTTTTTT. The chain links TRBV18 to TRBJ2-2; 9 nucleotides line up with TRBD2. The length of the CDR3 is 17 residues. Trimming at V came to 5 bases and at J to 3 bases, leaving 10 bases not matched to a gene. Per germline, CDR1 KGHSH and CDR2 LQKENI.

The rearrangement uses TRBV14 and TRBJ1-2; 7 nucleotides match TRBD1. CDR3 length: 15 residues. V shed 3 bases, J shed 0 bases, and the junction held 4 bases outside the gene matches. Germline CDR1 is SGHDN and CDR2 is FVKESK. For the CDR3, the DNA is TGTGCCAGCAGCCAGACCGGACAGGCTAACTATGGCTACACCTTC. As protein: CASSQTGQANYGYTF.

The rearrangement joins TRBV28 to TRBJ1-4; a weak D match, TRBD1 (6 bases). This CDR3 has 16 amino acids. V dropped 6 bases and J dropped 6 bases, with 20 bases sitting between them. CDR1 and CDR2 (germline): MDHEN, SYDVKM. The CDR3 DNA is TGTGCCAGCAGCGACAGGCGTTGGGGGAAAGATGAAAAACTGTTTTTT. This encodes CASSDRRWGKDEKLFF.

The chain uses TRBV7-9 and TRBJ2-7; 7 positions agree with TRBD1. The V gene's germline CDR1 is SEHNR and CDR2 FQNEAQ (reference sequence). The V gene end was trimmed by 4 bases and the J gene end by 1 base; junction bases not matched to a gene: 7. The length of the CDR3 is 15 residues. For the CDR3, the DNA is TGTGCCAGCAGCTACGCCGGGACAGCATCCTACGAGCAGTACTTC. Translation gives CASSYAGTASYEQYF.

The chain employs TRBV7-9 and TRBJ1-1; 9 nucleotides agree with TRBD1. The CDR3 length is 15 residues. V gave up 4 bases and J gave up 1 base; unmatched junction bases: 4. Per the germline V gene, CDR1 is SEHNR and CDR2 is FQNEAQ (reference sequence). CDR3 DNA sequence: TGTGCCAGCAGCTCCCAGGACAGGGGGAACACTGAAGCTTTCTTT. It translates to CASSSQDRGNTEAFF.